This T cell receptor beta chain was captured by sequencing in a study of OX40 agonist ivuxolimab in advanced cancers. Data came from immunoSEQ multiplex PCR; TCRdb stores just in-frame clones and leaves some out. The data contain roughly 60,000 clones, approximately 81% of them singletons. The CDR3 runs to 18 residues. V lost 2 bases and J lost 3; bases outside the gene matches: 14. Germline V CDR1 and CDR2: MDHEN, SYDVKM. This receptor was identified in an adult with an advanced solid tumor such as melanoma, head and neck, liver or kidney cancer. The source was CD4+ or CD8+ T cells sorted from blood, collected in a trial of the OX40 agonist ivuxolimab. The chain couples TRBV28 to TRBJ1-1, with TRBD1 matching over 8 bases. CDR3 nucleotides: TGTGCCAGCAGTTTAGAGGCACACAGGGGGAAACCGGACACTGAAGCTTTCTTT. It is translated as CASSLEAHRGKPDTEAFF.